The 2 T cell receptor beta chains in this list originate from one sample, sequenced in a study of shared clonotypes between healthy human individuals. Method: immunoSEQ multiplex PCR; TCRdb's copy keeps in-frame clones and lacks some. This table holds about 1 million clones, about 74% found once. Sequencing was performed on memory CD4+ T cells sorted from blood. Subset: CD45RA-negative fraction. These receptors all come from a man aged 18 to 30 in good health.

This clone was seen once. This chain uses TRBV27 with TRBJ1-5, with D perhaps TRBD1 (6 bases). CDR1 MNHEY and CDR2 SMNVEV come from the germline V gene (reference sequence). The CDR3 has 13 residues. Trimming removed 4 bases at V and 5 bases at J, with 9 bases between. The chain's CDR3 is CASSSGQYQPQHF. The CDR3 nucleotides read TGTGCCAGCAGTTCTGGACAGTATCAGCCCCAGCATTTT.

The chain links TRBV2 to TRBJ1-3; unclear D gene. CDR3 length: 13 amino acids. Germline loops: CDR1 SNHLY, CDR2 FYNNEI. V was trimmed by 8 bases and J by 0 bases, leaving 8 bases between them. Here the CDR3 reads CASAGFSGNTIYF. The CDR3 DNA follows: TGTGCCAGCGCCGGGTTCTCTGGAAACACCATATATTTT.